Below are 22 T cell receptor beta chains sequenced from a single sample in a study of blood T cell repertoires in COVID-19. Measured with immunoSEQ multiplex PCR; TCRdb has only the in-frame clones, and not every one. Of around 300,000 clones listed, around nine tenths were seen once; the top ten hold approximately 2%. Specimen: PBMCs or T cells enriched from blood (not recorded which). These receptors originate from a woman in her sixties or seventies in a cohort exposed to, infected with or recovered from COVID-19 (not recorded which).

V usage is TRBV2 and J usage is TRBJ2-3; a possible D gene is TRBD1 (5 bases). The V end was cut by 3 bases, the J end by 2 bases, with 9 bases between. The CDR3 extends over 14 amino acids. CDR1 and CDR2 from the germline V gene are SNHLY and FYNNEI. DNA of the CDR3: TGTGCCAGCAGTGACAGGGTCCACACAGATACGCAGTATTTT. Residues: CASSDRVHTDTQYF.

The chain joins TRBV11-2 to TRBJ2-1, with 9 bases lining up with TRBD2. Trimming at V came to 2 bases and at J to 6 bases, leaving 8 bases not matched to a gene. Germline lookup yields CDR1 SGHAT and CDR2 FQNNGV. The CDR3 runs 16 residues. This CDR3 is CASSLHLAGLVNEQFF. The CDR3 DNA reads TGTGCCAGCAGCTTACATCTAGCGGGATTGGTCAATGAGCAGTTCTTC.

The chain employs TRBV24-1 and TRBJ1-5; 8 nucleotides align to TRBD1. The CDR3 has 14 residues. The germline V gene encodes CDR1 KGHDR and CDR2 SFDVKD. V was clipped by 5 bases and J by 5 bases; unmatched bases: 4. The CDR3 here is CATSGTGKHQPQHF. The DNA of the CDR3 is TGTGCCACCAGTGGGACAGGGAAACATCAGCCCCAGCATTTT.

In this sample, this clone turned up a few times. The rearrangement uses TRBV18 and TRBJ2-1; TRBD2 matches at 8 bases. Germline CDR1 KGHSH, CDR2 LQKENI. The V gene end was trimmed by 1 base and the J gene end by 1 base; junction bases not matched to a gene: 3. This CDR3 is 16 amino acids long. CDR3 coding DNA: TGTGCCAGCTCACCACGGGTAGCGGGGTCCTACAATGAGCAGTTCTTC. It codes for CASSPRVAGSYNEQFF. The full variable domain, rest sourced from reference TRBV18 and TRBJ2-1, is NAGVMQNPRHLVRRRGQEARLRCSPMKGHSHVYWYRQLPEEGLKFMVYLQKENIIDESGMPKERFSAEFPKEGPSILRIQQVVRGDSAAYFCASSPRVAGSYNEQFFGPGTRLTVL.

V usage is TRBV6-5 and J usage is TRBJ2-5, with a weak D call TRBD2 (6 bases). V was shortened by 2 bases and J by 1 base, with 8 bases between the two germline ends. The CDR3 extends over 14 amino acids. The germline gives CDR1 MNHEY, CDR2 SVGAGI. CDR3 in DNA: TGTGCCAGCAGTTACGCGGGGCCCCAAGAGACCCAGTACTTC. Translated: CASSYAGPQETQYF.

The V call is TRBV10-3, the J call TRBJ2-1, with TRBD2 matching over 10 bases. CDR3 size: 15 residues. The trim removed 0 bases at V and 7 bases at J, leaving 3 bases unmatched. The germline CDR1 and CDR2 sequences are ENHRY and SYGVKD. In nucleotides, the CDR3 is TGTGCCATCAGTGAGTCGGGACTAGCGACAAATGAGCAGTTCTTC. It codes for CAISESGLATNEQFF.

J is TRBJ2-1 and V is TRBV7-3, with TRBD1 as a possible D gene (6 bases). The CDR3 contains 13 residues. Trimming removed 5 bases from V and 13 bases from J, with 18 bases in between. Germline V CDR1 and CDR2: SGHTA, FQGTGA. CDR3 protein: CASSQGLAPIQFF. CDR3 bases: TGTGCCAGCAGCCAGGGGCTAGCCCCCATCCAGTTCTTC.

The chain is built from TRBV5-1 and TRBJ1-5; tentative D call: TRBD1 (5 bases). The V and J ends lost 1 base and 2 bases respectively, with 16 bases between them. Per the germline V gene, CDR1 is SGHRS and CDR2 is YFSETQ. This CDR3 comprises 17 residues. CDR3 bases: TGCGCCAGCAGCTTGTCAGGGATGGGGTTCGGCAATCAGCCCCAGCATTTT. This encodes CASSLSGMGFGNQPQHF.

J is TRBJ2-7 and V is TRBV27, with D uncertain. The CDR3 length is 14 residues. Germline assignment: CDR1 MNHEY and CDR2 SMNVEV (reference sequence). Trimming cost V 8 bases and J 3 bases, with 17 bases left between them. The CDR3 is CASLSGTLHYEQYF. The CDR3 DNA reads TGTGCCAGCCTTTCGGGTACTCTGCACTACGAGCAGTACTTC.

V and J are TRBV16 and TRBJ1-5; 7 bases map to TRBD1. The germline V gene encodes CDR1 KGHSY and CDR2 FQNENV. The CDR3 runs to 17 residues. Losses at the gene ends were 2 bases for V and 3 bases for J; bases not matched to a gene: 10. For the CDR3, the DNA is TGTGCCAGCAGCCAACCCCAAGGACAGGAGTACAATCAGCCCCAGCATTTT. Translation gives CASSQPQGQEYNQPQHF.

The genes are TRBV28 and TRBJ2-6; D is possibly TRBD2 (6 bases). In germline, CDR1 is MDHEN, CDR2 SYDVKM. The CDR3 spans 14 residues. V was shortened by 8 bases and J by 1 base, with 9 bases between the two germline ends. CDR3 coding DNA: TGTGCCAGCGTTGGGGGGTCTGGGGCCAACGTCCTGACTTTC. Amino acid sequence: CASVGGSGANVLTF.

The chain has TRBV5-6 and TRBJ2-2; D is possibly TRBD2 (5 bases). Trimming left V 5 bases short and J 4 bases short, with 9 bases between. Germline CDR1 is SGHDT and CDR2 is YYEEEE. There are 13 residues in the CDR3. This chain's CDR3 is CASRGVATGELFF. CDR3 DNA sequence: TGTGCCAGCAGGGGAGTGGCCACCGGGGAGCTGTTTTTT.

The chain combines TRBV19 with TRBJ2-4, with D perhaps TRBD1 (6 bases). V lost 10 bases and J lost 7, with 26 bases in between. The V gene's germline CDR1 is LNHDA and CDR2 SQIVND (reference sequence). This CDR3 region has 16 residues. CDR3 protein: CATSQGLFFYENIQYF. The CDR3 DNA reads as TGTGCCACCTCTCAGGGGCTCTTTTTTTATGAGAACATTCAGTACTTC.

Only one count was recorded for this clone. V usage is TRBV7-9 and J usage is TRBJ2-5, with D unclear. V was clipped by 3 bases and J by 2 bases, with 7 bases between them. The CDR3 covers 13 residues. In germline, CDR1 is SEHNR, CDR2 FQNEAQ (reference sequence). The CDR3: CASSFPPQETQYF. The DNA for the CDR3 is TGTGCCAGCAGCTTTCCCCCTCAAGAGACCCAGTACTTC. Full variable domain (missing parts from reference TRBV7-9 and TRBJ2-5): DTGVSQNPRHKITKRGQNVTFRCDPISEHNRLYWYRQTLGQGPEFLTYFQNEAQLEKSRLLSDRFSAERPKGSFSTLEIQRTEQGDSAMYLCASSFPPQETQYFGPGTRLLVL.

V usage is TRBV15 and J usage is TRBJ2-5; TRBD2 might be the D (5 bases). Germline V gene sequence: CDR1 LNHNV, CDR2 YYDKDF (reference sequence). The V gene lost 0 bases and the J gene lost 5 bases, with 13 bases spanning the gap. This CDR3 has 15 residues. CDR3 residues: CATSRDNPWRETQYF. DNA of the CDR3: TGTGCCACCAGCAGAGATAATCCCTGGAGGGAGACCCAGTACTTC.

This chain links TRBV11-3 with TRBJ2-2, with D possibly being TRBD1 (5 bases). CDR3 length: 14 residues. The V and J ends lost 4 bases and 2 bases respectively, with 8 bases between them. Germline values: CDR1 SGHNT, CDR2 YENEEA. Here the CDR3 DNA reads TGTGCCAGCAGCTGGCAGGGAAACACCGGGGAGCTGTTTTTT. Protein product: CASSWQGNTGELFF.

This chain joins TRBV7-6 and TRBJ2-1; weak D call: TRBD2 (7 bases). Trimming cost V 5 bases and J 2 bases, with 16 bases left between them. CDR1 is SGHVS and CDR2 is FNYEAQ in the germline V gene. This CDR3 comprises 16 residues. This CDR3 is CASSPGEGGAYNEQFF. The CDR3 nucleotides read TGTGCCAGCAGCCCAGGGGAGGGAGGAGCCTACAATGAGCAGTTCTTC.

V is TRBV7-9 and J is TRBJ2-7; 8 bases are a match to TRBD1. The germline CDR1 and CDR2 sequences are SEHNR and FQNEAQ (reference sequence). CDR3 length: 16 amino acids. V shed 5 bases and J 3 bases; nucleotides not matched to a gene: 12. CDR3: CASSRITGQGIYEQYF. In DNA form, the CDR3 reads TGTGCCAGCAGCCGAATAACCGGACAGGGAATCTACGAGCAGTACTTC.

V gene TRBV28 combines with J gene TRBJ2-7, with 10 bases that match TRBD1. CDR1 is MDHEN, CDR2 SYDVKM, per germline. This CDR3 spans 14 amino acids. With 5 bases clipped from V and 6 bases from J, the junction kept 7 bases outside the gene matches. CDR3 in amino acids: CASSEDRGRGEQYF. The CDR3 DNA sequence: TGTGCCAGCAGTGAAGACAGGGGGCGAGGCGAGCAGTACTTC.

This chain links TRBV14 with TRBJ2-7; D perhaps matches TRBD2 (6 bases). The germline V gene has CDR1 SGHDN and CDR2 FVKESK. The CDR3 consists of 16 residues. Between the trimmed V and J ends, which lost 1 base and 6 bases, there was a span of 19 bases. The CDR3 region has the DNA TGTGCCAGCAGCCAAGCGGGCACCGGGGGTAGGGGCGAGCAGTACTTC. It specifies CASSQAGTGGRGEQYF.

The rearrangement links TRBV18 to TRBJ2-5; unclear D gene. CDR1 and CDR2 from the germline V gene are KGHSH and LQKENI. There are 13 residues in the CDR3. V lost 5 bases to trimming and J lost 0 bases, with 7 bases between them. CDR3 amino acids: CASSMGYQETQYF. The CDR3 DNA reads TGTGCCAGCTCAATGGGCTACCAAGAGACCCAGTACTTC. Full variable domain (missing parts from reference TRBV18 and TRBJ2-5): NAGVMQNPRHLVRRRGQEARLRCSPMKGHSHVYWYRQLPEEGLKFMVYLQKENIIDESGMPKERFSAEFPKEGPSILRIQQVVRGDSAAYFCASSMGYQETQYFGPGTRLLVL.

The chain employs TRBV9 and TRBJ2-7, with 7 bases lining up with TRBD2. Germline CDR1 and CDR2: SGDLS and YYNGEE. Unmatched junction bases numbered 9, after V lost 3 bases and J lost 0 bases. The CDR3 sequence is 16 residues long. Written as DNA, the CDR3 is TGTGCCAGCAGCGCCGGCACGGGGGGAAGCTCCTACGAGCAGTACTTC. Translating it yields CASSAGTGGSSYEQYF.